Below, 9 T cell receptor beta chains from the same sample are listed, as sequenced in a study of human T cells and chemical hapten exposure listed by TCRdb under 2021. The method was RACE. Sequencing instrument: NextSeq 500. The raw public reads went through TCRdb reprocessing: fastp at Q25, MiXCR clone calling, in-frame beta chains kept. CDR3 protein sequences are deduplicated, and each keeps its most common genes and DNA. For this sample there are some 87,000 distinct CDR3 sequences; about 9.3% appear just once. More than 1.1% of the sample belongs to the ten largest clones. The time point label for this specimen denotes: patch test 1, 2 weeks after DPC sensitization. This specimen's treatment or condition label, interpreted: therapeutic diphenylcyclopropenone sensitization with weekly scalp DPC. Here the sequenced sample was whole blood, taken in connection with sensitization to the hapten diphenylcyclopropenone (DPC). These receptors came from a woman in her forties or fifties with alopecia areata. Some clones in this sample may be carry-over from other donors' samples.

In its sample, this clonotype was seen a few times. V usage is TRBV25-1 and J usage is TRBJ2-7; a possible D gene is TRBD1 (6 bases). The CDR3 is 15 residues long. Deletions cut 3 bases from V and 0 bases from J, with 12 bases between. Germline CDR1 is MGHDK and CDR2 is SYGVNS. The CDR3 loop is CASSDPGQLSYEQYF. The CDR3 DNA is TGTGCCAGCAGTGATCCTGGACAGCTCTCCTACGAGCAGTACTTC.

The chain joins TRBV29-1 to TRBJ1-4; D gene ambiguous. The V end was cut by 1 base, the J end by 8 bases, with 14 bases between. The CDR3 is 14 amino acids. The V gene's germline CDR1 is SQVTM and CDR2 ANQGSEA. The CDR3 DNA follows: TGCAGCGTTGAAGTGGCGGCTTCCGTGGAAAAACTGTTTTTT. Translating gives CSVEVAASVEKLFF.

The CDR3 loop reads CASSLQEGEKLFF. DNA of the CDR3: TGCGCCAGCAGCTTACAGGAAGGAGAAAAACTGTTTTTT. This chain uses TRBV5-1 with TRBJ1-4; D is perhaps TRBD1 (5 bases). The CDR3 spans 13 residues. The germline V gene encodes CDR1 SGHRS and CDR2 YFSETQ. The V and J ends lost 2 bases and 8 bases respectively, with 10 bases between them.

The chain uses TRBV6-2 or TRBV6-3 and TRBJ2-2; 8 bases map to TRBD1. The V gene end was trimmed by 7 bases and the J gene end by 5 bases; junction bases not matched to a gene: 6. The CDR3 runs to 14 residues. Germline CDR1 reads MNHEY; CDR2 reads SVGEGT. The CDR3 DNA sequence: TGTGCCAGCAATACAGGGGGTAGGACCGGGGAGCTGTTTTTT. Its translation is CASNTGGRTGELFF.

The rearrangement uses TRBV19 and TRBJ2-5; 9 bases map to TRBD2. Germline V lookup: CDR1 LNHDA, CDR2 SQIVND (reference sequence). The CDR3 totals 16 residues. After removal of 6 bases from V and 6 bases from J, the junction contained 14 bases not matched to a gene. The CDR3 region is CASRRTATSGTQTQYF. CDR3 sequence (DNA): TGTGCCAGTAGACGGACGGCGACTAGCGGTACACAGACCCAGTACTTC.

This clonotype showed up just a few times. The rearrangement uses TRBV3-1 and TRBJ2-3, with D possibly matching TRBD2 (6 bases). CDR1 and CDR2 from the germline V gene are LGHDT and YNNKEL (reference sequence). This CDR3 has 14 residues. Trimming removed 5 bases from V and 2 bases from J, with 11 bases in between. This CDR3 is CASSAGLNTDTQYF. CDR3 in DNA: TGTGCCAGCAGCGCGGGACTGAACACAGATACGCAGTATTTT.

The CDR3 protein is CASSVRTGINHEKLFF. The CDR3, as DNA: TGTGCCAGCAGTGTTAGGACAGGGATCAACCATGAAAAACTGTTTTTT. This sequence joins TRBV25-1 and TRBJ1-4; 8 nucleotides align to TRBD1. The germline gives CDR1 MGHDK, CDR2 SYGVNS. V trimming: 4 bases; J trimming: 6 bases; junction bases outside the gene matches: 10. This CDR3 region has 16 residues.

J is TRBJ2-2 and V is TRBV18; D possibly corresponds to TRBD2 (6 bases). The CDR3 is 14 amino acids. Deletions cut 7 bases from V and 1 base from J, with 10 bases between. Germline V lookup: CDR1 KGHSH, CDR2 LQKENI. Written as DNA, the CDR3 is TGTGCCAGCTTGGGACTTAGGAACACCGGGGAGCTGTTTTTT. This encodes CASLGLRNTGELFF.

This clonotype was counted ten times or more. The V call is TRBV20-1, the J call TRBJ2-7; 11 bases fit TRBD2. Germline CDR1 and CDR2: DFQATT and SNEGSKA (reference sequence). Trimming cost V 7 bases and J 7 bases; bases outside gene matches: 6. This CDR3 comprises 12 residues. The CDR3 region is CSGLAGGREQYF. CDR3 DNA: TGCAGTGGTCTAGCGGGAGGACGGGAGCAGTACTTC.